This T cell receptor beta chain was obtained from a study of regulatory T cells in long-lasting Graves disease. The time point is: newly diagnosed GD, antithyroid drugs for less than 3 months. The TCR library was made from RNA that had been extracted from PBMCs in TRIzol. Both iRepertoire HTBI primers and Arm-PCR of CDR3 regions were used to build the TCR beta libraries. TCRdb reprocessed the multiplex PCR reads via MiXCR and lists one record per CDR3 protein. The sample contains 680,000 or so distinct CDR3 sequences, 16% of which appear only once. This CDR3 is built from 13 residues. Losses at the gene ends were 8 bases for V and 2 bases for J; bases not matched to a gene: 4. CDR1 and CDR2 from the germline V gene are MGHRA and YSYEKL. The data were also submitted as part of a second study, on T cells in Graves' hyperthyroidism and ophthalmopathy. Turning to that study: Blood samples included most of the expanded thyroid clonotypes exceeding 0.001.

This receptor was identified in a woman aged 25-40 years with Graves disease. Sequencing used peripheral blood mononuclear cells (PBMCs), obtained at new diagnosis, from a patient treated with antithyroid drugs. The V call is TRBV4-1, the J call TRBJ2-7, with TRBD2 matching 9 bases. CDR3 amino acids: CASGAGGPYEQYF. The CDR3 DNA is TGCGCCAGCGGCGCGGGAGGGCCCTACGAGCAGTACTTC.